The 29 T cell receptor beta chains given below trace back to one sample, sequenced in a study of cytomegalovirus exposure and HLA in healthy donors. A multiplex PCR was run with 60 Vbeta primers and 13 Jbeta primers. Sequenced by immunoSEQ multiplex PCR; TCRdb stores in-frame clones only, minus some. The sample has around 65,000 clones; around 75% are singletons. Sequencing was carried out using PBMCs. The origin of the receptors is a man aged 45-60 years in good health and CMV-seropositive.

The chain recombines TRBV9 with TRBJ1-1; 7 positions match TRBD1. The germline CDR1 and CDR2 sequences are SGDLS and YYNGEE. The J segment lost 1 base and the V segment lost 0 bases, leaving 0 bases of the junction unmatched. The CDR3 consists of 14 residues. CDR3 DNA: TGTGCCAGCAGCGTAGGGACAGGGAACACTGAAGCTTTCTTT. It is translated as CASSVGTGNTEAFF.

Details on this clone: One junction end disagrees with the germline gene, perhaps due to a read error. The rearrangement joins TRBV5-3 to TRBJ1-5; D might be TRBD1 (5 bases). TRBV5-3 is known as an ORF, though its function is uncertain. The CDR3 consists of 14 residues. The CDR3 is CATSFGRGGNPQHF. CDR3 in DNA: TGTGCCACAAGCTTCGGGAGGGGAGGAAATCCCCAGCATTTT.

The CDR3 spells CASSYGASMNTEAFF. For the CDR3, the DNA is TGTGCCAGCAGTTACGGGGCCTCCATGAACACTGAAGCTTTCTTT. The chain has TRBV6-5 and TRBJ1-1, with D possibly matching TRBD1 (5 bases). Germline loops: CDR1 MNHEY, CDR2 SVGAGI. V lost 2 bases and J 0 bases, leaving 10 bases between the germline ends. The CDR3 runs to 15 residues.

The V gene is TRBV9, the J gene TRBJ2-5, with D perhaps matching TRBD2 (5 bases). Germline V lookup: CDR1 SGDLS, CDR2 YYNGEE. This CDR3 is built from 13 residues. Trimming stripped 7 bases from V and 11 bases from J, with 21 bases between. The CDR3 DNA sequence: TGTGCCAGCTCGCCCGGAGGCGGGCGAGAGCAGTACTTC. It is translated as CASSPGGGREQYF.

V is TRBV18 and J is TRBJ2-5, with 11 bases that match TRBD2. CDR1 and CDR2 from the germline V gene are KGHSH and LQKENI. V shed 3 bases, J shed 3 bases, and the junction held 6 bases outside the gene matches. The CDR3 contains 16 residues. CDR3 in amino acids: CASSPRLAGREETQYF. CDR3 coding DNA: TGTGCCAGCTCACCGCGACTAGCGGGACGCGAAGAGACCCAGTACTTC.

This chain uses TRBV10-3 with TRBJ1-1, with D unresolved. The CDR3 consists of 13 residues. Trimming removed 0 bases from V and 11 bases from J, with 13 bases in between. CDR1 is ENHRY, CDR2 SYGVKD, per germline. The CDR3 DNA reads TGTGCCATCAGTGAGTCCCTGCGGGGTAGGGCTTTCTTT. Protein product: CAISESLRGRAFF.

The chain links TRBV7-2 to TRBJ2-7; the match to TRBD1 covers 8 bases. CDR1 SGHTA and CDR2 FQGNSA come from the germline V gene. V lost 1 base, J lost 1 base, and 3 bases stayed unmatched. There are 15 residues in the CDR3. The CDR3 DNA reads TGTGCCAGCAGCTTAGAGACAGGGGTGTCCTACGAGCAGTACTTC. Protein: CASSLETGVSYEQYF.

CDR3 protein: CASSLLGGNIQYF. As DNA, the CDR3 is TGTGCCAGCTCACTGCTGGGGGGGAACATTCAGTACTTC. V is TRBV18 and J is TRBJ2-4; TRBD2 aligns across 7 bases. The germline CDR1 and CDR2 sequences are KGHSH and LQKENI. The ends lost 4 bases at V and 7 bases at J; junction bases unmatched: 4. CDR3 size: 13 residues.

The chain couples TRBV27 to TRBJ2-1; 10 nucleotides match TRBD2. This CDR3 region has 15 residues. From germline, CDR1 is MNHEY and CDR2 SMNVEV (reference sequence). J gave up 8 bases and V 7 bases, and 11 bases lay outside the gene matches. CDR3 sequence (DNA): TGTGCCAGCATCCCTTTAGCGGGAGGTCTCCATGAGCAGTTCTTC. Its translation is CASIPLAGGLHEQFF.

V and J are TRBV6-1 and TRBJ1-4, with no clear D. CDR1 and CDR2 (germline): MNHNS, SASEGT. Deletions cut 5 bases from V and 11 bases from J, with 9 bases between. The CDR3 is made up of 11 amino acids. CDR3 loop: CASSYMEKLFF. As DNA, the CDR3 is TGTGCCAGCAGTTACATGGAGAAACTGTTTTTT.

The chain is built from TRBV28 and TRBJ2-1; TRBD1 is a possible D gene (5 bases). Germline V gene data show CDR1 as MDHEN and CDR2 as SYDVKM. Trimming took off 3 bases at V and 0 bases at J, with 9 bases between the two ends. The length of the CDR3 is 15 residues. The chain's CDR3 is CASSFPQGSYNEQFF. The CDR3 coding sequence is TGTGCCAGCAGTTTTCCCCAGGGCTCCTACAATGAGCAGTTCTTC.

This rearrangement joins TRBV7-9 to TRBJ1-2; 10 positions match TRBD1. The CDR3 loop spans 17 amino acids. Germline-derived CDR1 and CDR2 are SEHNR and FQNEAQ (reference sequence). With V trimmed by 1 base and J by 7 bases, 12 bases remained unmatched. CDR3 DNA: TGTGCCAGCAGCTTAGGAGGGACAGGGGCGCAGGATACTGGCTACACCTTC. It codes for CASSLGGTGAQDTGYTF.

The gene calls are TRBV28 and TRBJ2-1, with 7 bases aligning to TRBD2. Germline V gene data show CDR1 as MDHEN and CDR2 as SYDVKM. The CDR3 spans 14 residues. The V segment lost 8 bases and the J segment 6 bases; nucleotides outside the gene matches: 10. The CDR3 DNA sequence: TGTGCCAGCGACCTCCGGAGCGGGGTCAATGAGCAGTTCTTC. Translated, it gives CASDLRSGVNEQFF.

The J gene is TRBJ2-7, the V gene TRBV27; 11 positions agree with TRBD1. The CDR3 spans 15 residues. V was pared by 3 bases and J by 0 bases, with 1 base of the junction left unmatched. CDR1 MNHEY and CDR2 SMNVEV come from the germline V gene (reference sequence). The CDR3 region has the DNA TGTGCCAGCAGTTTCGGACAGGGGGCCTCCTACGAGCAGTACTTC. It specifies CASSFGQGASYEQYF.

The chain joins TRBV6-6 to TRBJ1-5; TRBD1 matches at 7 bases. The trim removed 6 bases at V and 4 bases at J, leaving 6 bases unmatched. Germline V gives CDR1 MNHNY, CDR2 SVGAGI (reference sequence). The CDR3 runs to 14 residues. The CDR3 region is CASSSTGSNQPQHF. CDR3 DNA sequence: TGTGCCAGCAGCTCGACAGGGAGTAATCAGCCCCAGCATTTT.

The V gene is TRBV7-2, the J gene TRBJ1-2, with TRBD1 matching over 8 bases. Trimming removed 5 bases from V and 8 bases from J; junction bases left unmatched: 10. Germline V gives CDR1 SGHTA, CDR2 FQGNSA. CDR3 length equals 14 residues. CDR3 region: CASSPQGALWGYTF. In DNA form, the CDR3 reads TGTGCCAGCAGCCCTCAGGGGGCGCTTTGGGGCTACACCTTC.

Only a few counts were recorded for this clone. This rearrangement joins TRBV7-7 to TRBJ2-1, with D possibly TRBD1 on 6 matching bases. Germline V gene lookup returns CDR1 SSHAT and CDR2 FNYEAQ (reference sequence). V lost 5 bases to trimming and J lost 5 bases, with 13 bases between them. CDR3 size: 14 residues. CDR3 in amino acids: CASSPWDNHNEQFF. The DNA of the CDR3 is TGTGCCAGCAGCCCATGGGACAACCACAATGAGCAGTTCTTC.

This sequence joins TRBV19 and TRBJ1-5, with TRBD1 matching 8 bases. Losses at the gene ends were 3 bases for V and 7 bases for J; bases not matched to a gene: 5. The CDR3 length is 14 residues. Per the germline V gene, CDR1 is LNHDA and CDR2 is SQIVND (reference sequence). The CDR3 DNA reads TGTGCCAGTAGTATCGACAGGGGCGAGCAGCCCCAGCATTTT. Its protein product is CASSIDRGEQPQHF.

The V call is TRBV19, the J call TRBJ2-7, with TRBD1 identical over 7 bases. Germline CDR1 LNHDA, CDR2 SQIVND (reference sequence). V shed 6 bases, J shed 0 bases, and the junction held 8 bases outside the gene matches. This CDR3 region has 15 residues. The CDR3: CASSPTGRISYEQYF. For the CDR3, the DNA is TGTGCCAGTAGCCCGACAGGGCGGATCTCCTACGAGCAGTACTTC.

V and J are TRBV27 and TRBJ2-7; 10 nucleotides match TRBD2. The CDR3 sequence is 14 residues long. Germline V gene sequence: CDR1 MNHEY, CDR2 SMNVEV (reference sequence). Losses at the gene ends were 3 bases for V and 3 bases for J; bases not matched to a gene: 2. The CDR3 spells CASSFIAGGYEQYF. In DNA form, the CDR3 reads TGTGCCAGCAGTTTTATAGCGGGAGGCTACGAGCAGTACTTC.

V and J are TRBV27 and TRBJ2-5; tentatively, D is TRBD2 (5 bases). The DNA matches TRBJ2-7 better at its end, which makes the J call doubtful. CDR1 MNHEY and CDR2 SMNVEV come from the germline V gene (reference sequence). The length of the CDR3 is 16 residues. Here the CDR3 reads CASSLIRTVSHYEQYF. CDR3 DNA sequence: TGTGCCAGCAGTTTAATCCGGACTGTCTCCCACTACGAGCAGTACTTC.

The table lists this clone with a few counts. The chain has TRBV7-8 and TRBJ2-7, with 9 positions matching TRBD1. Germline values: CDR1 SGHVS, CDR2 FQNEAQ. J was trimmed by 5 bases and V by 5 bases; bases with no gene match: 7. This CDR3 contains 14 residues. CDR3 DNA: TGTGCCAGCAGCAGCGGACAGGGGAACAACGAGCAGTACTTC. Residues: CASSSGQGNNEQYF.

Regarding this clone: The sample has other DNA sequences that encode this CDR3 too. As DNA, the CDR3 is TGCAGCGTACTAACCGCTAGAAACACCATATATTTT. Its protein is CSVLTARNTIYF. This chain links TRBV29-1 with TRBJ1-3; D remains unclear. V was clipped by 6 bases and J by 5 bases, with 11 bases between them. Germline CDR1 and CDR2: SQVTM and ANQGSEA. The CDR3 is 12 residues long.

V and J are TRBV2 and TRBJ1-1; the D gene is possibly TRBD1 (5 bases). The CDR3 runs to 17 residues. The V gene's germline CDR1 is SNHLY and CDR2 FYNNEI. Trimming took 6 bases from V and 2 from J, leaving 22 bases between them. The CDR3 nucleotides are TGTGCCAGCAGCCAAAGGGAGATCGGGGGATTTAACACTGAAGCTTTCTTT. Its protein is CASSQREIGGFNTEAFF.

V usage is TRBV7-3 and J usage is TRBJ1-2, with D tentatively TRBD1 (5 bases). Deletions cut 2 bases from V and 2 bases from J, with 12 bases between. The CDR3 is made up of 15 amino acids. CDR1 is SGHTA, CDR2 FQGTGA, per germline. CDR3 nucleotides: TGTGCCAGCAGCTTAGCACCGGGACTGAACTATGGCTACACCTTC. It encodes CASSLAPGLNYGYTF.

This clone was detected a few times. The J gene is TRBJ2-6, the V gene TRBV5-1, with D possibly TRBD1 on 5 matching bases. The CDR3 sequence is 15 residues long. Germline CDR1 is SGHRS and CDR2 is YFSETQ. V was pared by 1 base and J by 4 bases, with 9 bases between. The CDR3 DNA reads TGCGCCAGCAGCTTGCAGGGTTCCGGGGCCAACGTCCTGACTTTC. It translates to CASSLQGSGANVLTF. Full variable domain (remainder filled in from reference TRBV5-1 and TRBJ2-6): KAGVTQTPRYLIKTRGQQVTLSCSPISGHRSVSWYQQTPGQGLQFLFEYFSETQRNKGNFPGRFSGRQFSNSRSEMNVSTLELGDSALYLCASSLQGSGANVLTFGAGSRLTVL.

CDR3: CASPIQGVNNEQFF. The CDR3 DNA sequence: TGTGCCAGCCCGATACAGGGGGTGAACAATGAGCAGTTCTTC. This chain joins TRBV27 and TRBJ2-1, with 8 nucleotides matching TRBD1. CDR1 and CDR2 from the germline V gene are MNHEY and SMNVEV (reference sequence). The CDR3 runs to 14 residues. V gave up 8 bases and J gave up 5 bases; unmatched junction bases: 8.

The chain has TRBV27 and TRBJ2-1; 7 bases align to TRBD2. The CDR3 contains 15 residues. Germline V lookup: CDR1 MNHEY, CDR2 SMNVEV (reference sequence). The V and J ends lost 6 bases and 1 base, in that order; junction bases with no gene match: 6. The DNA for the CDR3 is TGTGCCAGCAGAACCGGGACTATATCCTACAATGAGCAGTTCTTC. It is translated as CASRTGTISYNEQFF.

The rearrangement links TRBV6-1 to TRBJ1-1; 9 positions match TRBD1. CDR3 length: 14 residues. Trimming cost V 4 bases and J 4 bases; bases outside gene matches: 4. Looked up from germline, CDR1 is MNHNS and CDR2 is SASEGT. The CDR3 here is CASSATGGGTEAFF. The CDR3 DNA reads TGTGCCAGCAGTGCAACAGGGGGCGGCACTGAAGCTTTCTTT.